The clone carrying this T cell receptor (beta chain) occurred many times. These data belong to a study of Graves' ophthalmopathy and Graves' hyperthyroidism. The TCR beta CDR3 regions underwent amplification from RNA transcripts. The workflow started with a first-round RT-PCR run with HTBI primers and then moved on to a second-round multiplex PCR. TCRdb fed the multiplex PCR reads into MiXCR, producing one record per CDR3 protein. Counted here are about 1.1 million distinct CDR3 sequences, roughly two fifths occurring once; the ten biggest clones make up 11%. Looked up from germline, CDR1 is SGHAT and CDR2 is FQNNGV. This CDR3 spans 15 amino acids. With 5 bases removed from V and 6 bases from J, the gap between germline ends came to 20 bases.

This chain connects TRBV11-2 to TRBJ2-7, with a possible D match to TRBD2 (6 bases). The receptor was isolated from an adult man with Graves' hyperthyroidism. Specimen: peripheral blood or thyroid tissue (not recorded which). The CDR3 is CASSQGGQMGGEQYF. Written as DNA, the CDR3 is TGTGCCAGCAGCCAGGGAGGCCAGATGGGGGGCGAGCAGTACTTC.